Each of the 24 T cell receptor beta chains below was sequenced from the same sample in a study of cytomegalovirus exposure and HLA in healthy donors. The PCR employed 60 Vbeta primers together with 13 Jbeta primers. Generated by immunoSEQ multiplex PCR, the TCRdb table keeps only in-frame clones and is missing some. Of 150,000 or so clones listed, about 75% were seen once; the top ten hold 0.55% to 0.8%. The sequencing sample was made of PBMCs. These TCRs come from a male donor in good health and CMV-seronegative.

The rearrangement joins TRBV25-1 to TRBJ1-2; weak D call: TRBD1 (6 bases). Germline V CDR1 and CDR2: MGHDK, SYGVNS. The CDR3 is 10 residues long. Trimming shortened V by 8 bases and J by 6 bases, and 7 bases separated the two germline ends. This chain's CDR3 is CASEGDGYTF. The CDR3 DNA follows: TGTGCCAGCGAGGGGGATGGCTACACCTTC.

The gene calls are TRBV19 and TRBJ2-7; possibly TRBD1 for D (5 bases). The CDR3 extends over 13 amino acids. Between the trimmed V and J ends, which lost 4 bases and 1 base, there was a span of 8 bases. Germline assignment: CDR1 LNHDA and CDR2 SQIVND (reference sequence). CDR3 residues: CASSRGRSYEQYF. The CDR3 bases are TGTGCCAGTAGTAGGGGCAGATCCTACGAGCAGTACTTC.

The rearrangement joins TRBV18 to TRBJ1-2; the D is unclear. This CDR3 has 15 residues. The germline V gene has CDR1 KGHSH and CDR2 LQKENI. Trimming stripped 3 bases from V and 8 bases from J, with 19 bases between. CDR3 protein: CASSPVGGEGKGYTF. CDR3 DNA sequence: TGTGCCAGCTCACCGGTCGGCGGGGAAGGAAAGGGCTACACCTTC.

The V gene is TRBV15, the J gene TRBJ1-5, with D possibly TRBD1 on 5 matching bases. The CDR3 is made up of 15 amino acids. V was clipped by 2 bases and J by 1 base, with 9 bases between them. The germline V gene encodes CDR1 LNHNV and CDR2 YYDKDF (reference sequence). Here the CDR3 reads CATSRSGLSNQPQHF. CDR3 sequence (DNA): TGTGCCACCAGCAGATCGGGACTCAGCAATCAGCCCCAGCATTTT.

DNA for the CDR3: TGTGCCAGCAGCTCCGGCAGGACAAGAAACAATGAGCAGTTCTTC. Protein product: CASSSGRTRNNEQFF. The chain uses TRBV5-8 and TRBJ2-1, with TRBD1 as a possible D gene (5 bases). The CDR3 extends over 15 amino acids. The germline V and J ends were trimmed by 3 bases and 5 bases, with 15 bases remaining between them. Germline V gene lookup returns CDR1 SGHTS and CDR2 YDEGEE.

CDR3 DNA sequence: TGTGCCAGCAGCCCCAGGACAGCCAACACTGAAGCTTTCTTT. Translation: CASSPRTANTEAFF. This sequence joins TRBV6-5 and TRBJ1-1; weak D call: TRBD1 (6 bases). CDR3 size: 14 residues. Looked up from germline, CDR1 is MNHEY and CDR2 is SVGAGI. With 6 bases removed from V and 2 bases from J, the gap between germline ends came to 13 bases.

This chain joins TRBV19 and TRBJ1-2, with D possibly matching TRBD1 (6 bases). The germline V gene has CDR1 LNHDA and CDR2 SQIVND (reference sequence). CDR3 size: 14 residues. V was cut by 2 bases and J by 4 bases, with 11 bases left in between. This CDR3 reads CASSITGLGYGYTF. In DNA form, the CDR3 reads TGTGCCAGTAGTATAACAGGGTTGGGCTATGGCTACACCTTC.

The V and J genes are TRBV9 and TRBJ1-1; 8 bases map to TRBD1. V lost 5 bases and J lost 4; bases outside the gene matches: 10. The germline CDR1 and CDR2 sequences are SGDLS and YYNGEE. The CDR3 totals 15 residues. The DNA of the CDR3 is TGTGCCAGCAGACCCGGACAGGGAAGTAGCACTGAAGCTTTCTTT. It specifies CASRPGQGSSTEAFF. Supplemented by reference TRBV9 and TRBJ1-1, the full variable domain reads DSGVTQTPKHLITATGQRVTLRCSPRSGDLSVYWYQQSLDQGLQFLIQYYNGEERAKGNILERFSAQQFPDLHSELNLSSLELGDSALYFCASRPGQGSSTEAFFGQGTRLTVV.

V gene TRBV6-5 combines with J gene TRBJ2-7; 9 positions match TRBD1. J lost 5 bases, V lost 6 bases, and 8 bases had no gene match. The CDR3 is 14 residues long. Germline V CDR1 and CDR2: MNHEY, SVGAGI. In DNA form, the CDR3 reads TGTGCCAGCAGCCCTCGACAGGGGGGCCACGAGCAGTACTTC. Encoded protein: CASSPRQGGHEQYF.

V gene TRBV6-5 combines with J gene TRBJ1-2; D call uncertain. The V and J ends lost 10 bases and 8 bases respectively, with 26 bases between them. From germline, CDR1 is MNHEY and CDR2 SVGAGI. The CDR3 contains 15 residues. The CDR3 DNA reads TGTGCCACCCAGTTAATCTTGAGTTGGGCGGGGGGCTACACCTTC. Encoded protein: CATQLILSWAGGYTF.

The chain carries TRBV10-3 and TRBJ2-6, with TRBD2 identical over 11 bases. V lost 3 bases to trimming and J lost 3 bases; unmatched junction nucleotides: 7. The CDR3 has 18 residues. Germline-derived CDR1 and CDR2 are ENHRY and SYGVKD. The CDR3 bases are TGTGCCATCAGTGAACTAGCGGGAGTGGAGTTTGGGGCCAACGTCCTGACTTTC. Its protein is CAISELAGVEFGANVLTF.

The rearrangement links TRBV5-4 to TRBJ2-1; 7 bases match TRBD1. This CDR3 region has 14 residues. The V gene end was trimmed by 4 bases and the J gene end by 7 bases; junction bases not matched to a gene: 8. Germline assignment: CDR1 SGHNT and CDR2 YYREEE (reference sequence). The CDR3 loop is CASSGTGRGNEQFF. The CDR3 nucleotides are TGTGCCAGCAGCGGAACGGGCAGGGGGAATGAGCAGTTCTTC. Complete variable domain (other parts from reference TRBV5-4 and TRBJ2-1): ETGVTQSPTHLIKTRGQQVTLRCSSQSGHNTVSWYQQALGQGPQFIFQYYREEENGRGNFPPRFSGLQFPNYSSELNVNALELDDSALYLCASSGTGRGNEQFFGPGTRLTVL.

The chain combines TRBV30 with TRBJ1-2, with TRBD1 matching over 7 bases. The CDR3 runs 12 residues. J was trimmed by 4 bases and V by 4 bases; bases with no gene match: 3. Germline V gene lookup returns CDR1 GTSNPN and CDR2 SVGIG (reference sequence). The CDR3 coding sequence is TGTGCCTGGATGGGACAGATCTATGGCTACACCTTC. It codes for CAWMGQIYGYTF.

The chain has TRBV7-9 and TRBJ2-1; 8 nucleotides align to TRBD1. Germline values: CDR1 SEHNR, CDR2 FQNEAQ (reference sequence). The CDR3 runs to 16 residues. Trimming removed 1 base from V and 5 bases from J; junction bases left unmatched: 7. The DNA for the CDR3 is TGTGCCAGCAGCTTAGGGCCTCCGGGACAGGACAATGAGCAGTTCTTC. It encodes CASSLGPPGQDNEQFF.

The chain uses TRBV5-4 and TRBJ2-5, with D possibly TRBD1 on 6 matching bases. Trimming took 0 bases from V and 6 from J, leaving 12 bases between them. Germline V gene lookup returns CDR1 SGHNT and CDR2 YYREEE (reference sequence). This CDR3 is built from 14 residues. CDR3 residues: CASSLGQGIQTQYF. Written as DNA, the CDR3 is TGTGCCAGCAGCTTGGGCCAGGGGATTCAGACCCAGTACTTC.

The CDR3 coding sequence is TGTGCCAGCAGCGACAACAGGGGTTTGGAGACCCAGTACTTC. Protein sequence: CASSDNRGLETQYF. J is TRBJ2-5 and V is TRBV11-2, with TRBD1 identical over 7 bases. V trimming: 5 bases; J trimming: 5 bases; junction bases outside the gene matches: 8. From germline, CDR1 is SGHAT and CDR2 FQNNGV. The length of the CDR3 is 14 residues.

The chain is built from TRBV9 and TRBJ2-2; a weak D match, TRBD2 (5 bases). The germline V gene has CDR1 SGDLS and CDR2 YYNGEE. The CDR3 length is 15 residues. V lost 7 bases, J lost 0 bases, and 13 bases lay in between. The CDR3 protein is CASGWGAANTGELFF. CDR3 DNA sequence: TGTGCCAGCGGGTGGGGAGCCGCGAACACCGGGGAGCTGTTTTTT.

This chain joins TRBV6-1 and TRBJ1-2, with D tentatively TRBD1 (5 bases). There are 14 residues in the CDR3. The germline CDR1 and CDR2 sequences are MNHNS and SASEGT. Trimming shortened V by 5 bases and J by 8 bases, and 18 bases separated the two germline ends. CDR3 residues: CASSSGHGIGGYTF. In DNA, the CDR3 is TGTGCCAGCAGTTCAGGGCACGGCATTGGGGGCTACACCTTC.

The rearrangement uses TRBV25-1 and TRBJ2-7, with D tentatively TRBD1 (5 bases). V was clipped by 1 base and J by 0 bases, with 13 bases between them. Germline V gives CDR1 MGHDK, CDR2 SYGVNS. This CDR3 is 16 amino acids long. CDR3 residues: CASSEWETGASYEQYF. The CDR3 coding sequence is TGTGCCAGCAGTGAATGGGAAACAGGCGCCTCCTACGAGCAGTACTTC.

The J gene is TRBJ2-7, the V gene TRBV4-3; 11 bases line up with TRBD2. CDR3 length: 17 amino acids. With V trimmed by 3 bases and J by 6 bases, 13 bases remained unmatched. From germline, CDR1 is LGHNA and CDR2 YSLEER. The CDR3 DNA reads TGCGCCAGCAGCCAGGAGACAGATAGCGGGAGGGTTTCCGAGCAGTACTTC. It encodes CASSQETDSGRVSEQYF.

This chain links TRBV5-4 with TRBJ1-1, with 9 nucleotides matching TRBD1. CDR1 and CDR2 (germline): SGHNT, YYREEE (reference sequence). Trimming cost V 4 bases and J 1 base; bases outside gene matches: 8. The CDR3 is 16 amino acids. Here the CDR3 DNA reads TGTGCCAGCAGCAAACCGGGACAGGGTCCGAACACTGAAGCTTTCTTT. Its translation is CASSKPGQGPNTEAFF.

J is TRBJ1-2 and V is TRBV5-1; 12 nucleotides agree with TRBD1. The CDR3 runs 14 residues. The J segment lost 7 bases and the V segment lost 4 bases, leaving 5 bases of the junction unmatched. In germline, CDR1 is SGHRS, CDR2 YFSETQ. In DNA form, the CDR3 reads TGCGCCAGCAGCGACGGGACAGGGGGCATTGGCTACACCTTC. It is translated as CASSDGTGGIGYTF.

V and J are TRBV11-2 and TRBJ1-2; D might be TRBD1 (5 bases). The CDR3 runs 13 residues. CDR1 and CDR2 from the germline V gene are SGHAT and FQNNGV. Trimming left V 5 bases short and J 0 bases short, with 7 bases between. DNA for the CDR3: TGTGCCAGCAGCGTGACAGCTAACTATGGCTACACCTTC. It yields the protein CASSVTANYGYTF.

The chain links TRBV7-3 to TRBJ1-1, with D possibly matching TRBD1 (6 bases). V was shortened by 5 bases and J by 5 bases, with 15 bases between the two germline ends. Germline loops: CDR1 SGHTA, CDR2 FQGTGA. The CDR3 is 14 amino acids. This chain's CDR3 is CASSPLTGQTEAFF. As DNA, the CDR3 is TGTGCCAGCAGCCCCCTGACAGGACAAACTGAAGCTTTCTTT. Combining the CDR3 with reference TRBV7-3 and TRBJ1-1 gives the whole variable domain GAGVSQTPSNKVTEKGKYVELRCDPISGHTALYWYRQSLGQGPEFLIYFQGTGAADDSGLPNDRFFAVRPEGSVSTLKIQRTERGDSAVYLCASSPLTGQTEAFFGQGTRLTVV.